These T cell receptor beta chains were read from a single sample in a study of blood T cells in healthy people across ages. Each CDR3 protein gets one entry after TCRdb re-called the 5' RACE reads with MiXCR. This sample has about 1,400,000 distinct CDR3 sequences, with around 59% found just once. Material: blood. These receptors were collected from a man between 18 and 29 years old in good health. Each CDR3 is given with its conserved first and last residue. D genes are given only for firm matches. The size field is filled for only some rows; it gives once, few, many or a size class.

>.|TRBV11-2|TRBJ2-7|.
CASSSQPYNEQYF
TGTGCCAGCAGCTCCCAACCTTACAATGAGCAGTACTTC
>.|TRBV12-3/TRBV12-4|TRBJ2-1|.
CASTLMGSSNEQFF
TGTGCCAGCACCCTTATGGGGTCGTCTAATGAGCAGTTCTTC
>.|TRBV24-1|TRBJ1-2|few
CATSDRTTIYGYTF
TGTGCCACCAGTGATCGGACAACTATCTATGGCTACACCTTC
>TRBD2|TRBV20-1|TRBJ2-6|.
CSARDEGGGLTGANILTF
TGCAGTGCTAGAGATGAAGGCGGGGGGCTTACTGGGGCCAACATCCTGACTTTC
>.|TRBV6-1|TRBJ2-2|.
CALGSTMNTGELFF
TGTGCCCTCGGATCAACAATGAACACCGGGGAGCTGTTTTTT
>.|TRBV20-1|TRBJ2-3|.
CSAHRAGTDTQYF
TGCAGTGCCCACCGGGCTGGCACAGATACGCAGTATTTT
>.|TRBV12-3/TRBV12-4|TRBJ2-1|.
CASSPAGTFYNEQFF
TGTGCCAGCTCGCCCGCCGGGACTTTCTACAATGAGCAGTTCTTC
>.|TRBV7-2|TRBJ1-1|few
CASSDQGLWEAFF
TGTGCCAGCAGCGATCAGGGTTTGTGGGAAGCTTTCTTT
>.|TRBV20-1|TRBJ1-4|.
CSARDPGGAEKLFF
TGCAGTGCTAGAGATCCCGGGGGCGCCGAAAAACTGTTTTTT
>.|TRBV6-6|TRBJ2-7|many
CASRNSYEQYF
TGTGCCAGCAGGAACTCCTACGAGCAGTACTTC
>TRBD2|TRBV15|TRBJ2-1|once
CATREPGLAGAGYNEQFF
TGTGCCACCAGAGAACCGGGACTAGCGGGAGCGGGCTACAATGAGCAGTTCTTC
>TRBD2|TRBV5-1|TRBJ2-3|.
CVSSPSGDSGGASDTQYF
TGCGTCAGCAGCCCAAGTGGTGACAGCGGGGGGGCCTCAGATACGCAGTATTTT
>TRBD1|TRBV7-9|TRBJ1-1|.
CAIWYGTENTEAFF
TGTGCCATTTGGTATGGGACAGAGAACACTGAAGCTTTCTTT
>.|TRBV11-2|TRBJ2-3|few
CASSLARAAVMYTQYF
TGTGCCAGCAGCTTAGCTCGAGCGGCAGTCATGTATACGCAGTATTTT
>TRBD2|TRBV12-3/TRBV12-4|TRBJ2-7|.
CASNPSGTYEQYF
TGTGCCAGCAATCCTAGCGGGACCTACGAGCAGTACTTC
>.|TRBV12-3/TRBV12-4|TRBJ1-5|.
CASSNDGINQPQHF
TGTGCCAGCAGCAACGACGGGATCAATCAGCCCCAGCATTTT